This T cell receptor beta chain was identified during a study of PD-L1 blockade in urothelial cancer. At the level of the study: Patients commenced intravenous atezolizumab, 1,200 mg every 3 weeks, around 2014. Prior chemotherapy ranged from 0 to 3 regimens per patient. Blood drawn 3 weeks (second dose) and 6 weeks after treatment start was analyzed.

This CDR3 is built from 15 residues. Germline assignment: CDR1 SNHLY and CDR2 FYNNEI. V shed 10 bases and J 6 bases; nucleotides not matched to a gene: 14. Indicated time point: peripheral blood 6 weeks after treatment start. Urothelial carcinoma, locally advanced or metastatic, affected the patients. Measured with immunoSEQ multiplex PCR; TCRdb has only the in-frame clones, and not every one. This table has 48,000 or so clones, approximately 80% appearing once. The sequences come from PBMCs, collected around atezolizumab (anti-PD-L1) treatment. V gene TRBV2 combines with J gene TRBJ1-5; the match to TRBD1 covers 8 bases. This sequence was found in a man in his 70s with urothelial cancer. The CDR3 nucleotides read TGTGCCATCGGTCAGGGGACAGGAGGCGGTCAGCCCCAGCATTTT. This translates into CAIGQGTGGGQPQHF.